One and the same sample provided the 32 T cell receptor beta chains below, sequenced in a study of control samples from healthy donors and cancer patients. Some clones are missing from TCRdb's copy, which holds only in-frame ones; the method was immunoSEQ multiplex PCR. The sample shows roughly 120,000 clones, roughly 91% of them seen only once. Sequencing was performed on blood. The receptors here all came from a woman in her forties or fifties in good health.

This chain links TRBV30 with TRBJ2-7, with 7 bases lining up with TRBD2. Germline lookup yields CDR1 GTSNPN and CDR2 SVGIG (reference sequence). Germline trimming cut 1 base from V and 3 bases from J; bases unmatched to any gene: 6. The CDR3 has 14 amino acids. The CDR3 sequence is CAWSGRRDYYEQYF. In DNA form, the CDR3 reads TGTGCCTGGAGTGGCAGGAGGGACTACTACGAGCAGTACTTC.

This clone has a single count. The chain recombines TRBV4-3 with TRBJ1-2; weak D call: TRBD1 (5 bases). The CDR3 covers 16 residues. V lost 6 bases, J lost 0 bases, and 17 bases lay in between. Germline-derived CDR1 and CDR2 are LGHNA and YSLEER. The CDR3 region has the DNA TGCGCCAGCAGTCAGGATGTGGCAGGGTCTAACTATGGCTACACCTTC. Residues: CASSQDVAGSNYGYTF.

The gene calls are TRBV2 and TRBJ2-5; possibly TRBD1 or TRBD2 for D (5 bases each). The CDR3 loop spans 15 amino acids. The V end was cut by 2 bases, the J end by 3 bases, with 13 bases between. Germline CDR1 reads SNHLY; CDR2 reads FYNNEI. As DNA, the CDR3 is TGTGCCAGCAGTGAATATTCAGGGACCGAAGAGACCCAGTACTTC. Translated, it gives CASSEYSGTEETQYF.

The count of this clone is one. CDR3 amino acids: CASSPDRGYGYTF. The CDR3 coding sequence is TGTGCCAGCTCACCAGACAGGGGCTATGGCTACACCTTC. The chain is built from TRBV18 and TRBJ1-2; TRBD1 agrees at 8 bases. The CDR3 spans 13 residues. V trimming: 2 bases; J trimming: 4 bases; junction bases outside the gene matches: 0. Germline CDR1 and CDR2: KGHSH and LQKENI.

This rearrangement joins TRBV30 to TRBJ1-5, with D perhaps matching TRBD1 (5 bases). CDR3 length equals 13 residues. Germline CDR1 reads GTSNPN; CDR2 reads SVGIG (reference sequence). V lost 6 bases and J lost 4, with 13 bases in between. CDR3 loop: CACREGPNQPQHF. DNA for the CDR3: TGTGCCTGCCGGGAGGGGCCTAATCAGCCCCAGCATTTT.

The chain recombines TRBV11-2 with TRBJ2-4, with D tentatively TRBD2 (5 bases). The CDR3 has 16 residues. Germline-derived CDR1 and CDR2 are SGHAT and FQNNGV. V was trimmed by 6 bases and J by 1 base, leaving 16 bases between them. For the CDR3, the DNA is TGTGCCAGCAGTCCAAGGACTCAAAGTGCCAAAAACATTCAGTACTTC. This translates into CASSPRTQSAKNIQYF. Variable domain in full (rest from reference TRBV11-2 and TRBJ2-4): EAGVAQSPRYKIIEKRQSVAFWCNPISGHATLYWYQQILGQGPKLLIQFQNNGVVDDSQLPKDRFSAERLKGVDSTLKIQPAKLEDSAVYLCASSPRTQSAKNIQYFGAGTRLSVL.

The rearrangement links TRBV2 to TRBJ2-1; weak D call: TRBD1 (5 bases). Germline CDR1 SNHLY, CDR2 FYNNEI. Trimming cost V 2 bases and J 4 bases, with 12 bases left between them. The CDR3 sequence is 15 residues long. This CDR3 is CASSELGRGYNEQFF. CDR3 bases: TGTGCCAGCAGTGAATTGGGAAGGGGATACAATGAGCAGTTCTTC.

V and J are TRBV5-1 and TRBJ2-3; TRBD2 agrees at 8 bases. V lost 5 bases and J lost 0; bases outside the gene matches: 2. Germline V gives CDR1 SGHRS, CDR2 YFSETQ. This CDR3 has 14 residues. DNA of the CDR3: TGCGCCAGCAGGATAGCGGGAAGCACAGATACGCAGTATTTT. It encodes CASRIAGSTDTQYF.

Written as DNA, the CDR3 is TGCGCCAGCAGCCCCGGGACAGGGGTCAATCAGCCCCAGCATTTT. Its translation is CASSPGTGVNQPQHF. The chain combines TRBV10-2 with TRBJ1-5; 10 bases agree with TRBD1. The CDR3 has 15 amino acids. CDR1 and CDR2 (germline): WSHSY, SAAADI. The V gene end was trimmed by 6 bases and the J gene end by 3 bases; junction bases not matched to a gene: 5.

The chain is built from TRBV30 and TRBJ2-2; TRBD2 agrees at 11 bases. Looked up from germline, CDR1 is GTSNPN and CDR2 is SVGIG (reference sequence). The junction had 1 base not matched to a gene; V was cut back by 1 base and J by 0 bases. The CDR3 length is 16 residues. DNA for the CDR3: TGTGCCTGGAGTGGACTAGCGGGAACGAACACCGGGGAGCTGTTTTTT. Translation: CAWSGLAGTNTGELFF.

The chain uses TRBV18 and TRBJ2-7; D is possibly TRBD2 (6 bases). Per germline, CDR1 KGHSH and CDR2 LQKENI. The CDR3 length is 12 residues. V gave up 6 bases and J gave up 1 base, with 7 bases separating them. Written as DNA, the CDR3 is TGTGCCAGCTCGGAGGGTTCCTACGAGCAGTACTTC. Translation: CASSEGSYEQYF.

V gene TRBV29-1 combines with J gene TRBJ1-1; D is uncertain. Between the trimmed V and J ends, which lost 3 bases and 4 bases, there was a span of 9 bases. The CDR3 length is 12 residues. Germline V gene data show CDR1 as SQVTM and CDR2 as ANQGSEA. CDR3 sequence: CSVERGGTEAFF. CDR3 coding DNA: TGCAGCGTTGAGCGGGGTGGCACTGAAGCTTTCTTT.

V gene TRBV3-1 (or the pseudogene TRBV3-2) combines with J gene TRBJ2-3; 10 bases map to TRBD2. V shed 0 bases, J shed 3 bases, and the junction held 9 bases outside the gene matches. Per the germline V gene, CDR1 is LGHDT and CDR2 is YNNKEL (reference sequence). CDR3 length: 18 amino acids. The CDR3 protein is CASSQEGGLARVTDTQYF. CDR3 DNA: TGTGCCAGCAGCCAAGAAGGGGGACTAGCGCGTGTGACAGATACGCAGTATTTT.

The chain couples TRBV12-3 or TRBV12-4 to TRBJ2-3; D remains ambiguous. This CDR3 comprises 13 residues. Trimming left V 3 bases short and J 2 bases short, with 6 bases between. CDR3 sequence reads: CASSFRITDTQYF. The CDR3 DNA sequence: TGTGCCAGCAGTTTTCGGATCACAGATACGCAGTATTTT.

CDR3 DNA sequence: TGTGCCAGCAGTCCATATGGACAGGGGGCCGCTTTCTTT. Protein: CASSPYGQGAAFF. This chain connects TRBV2 to TRBJ1-1, with 11 bases matching TRBD1. CDR3 length: 13 amino acids. Germline lookup yields CDR1 SNHLY and CDR2 FYNNEI. V was pared by 5 bases and J by 11 bases, with 7 bases of the junction left unmatched. The full variable domain, completed using reference TRBV2 and TRBJ1-1, is EPEVTQTPSHQVTQMGQEVILRCVPISNHLYFYWYRQILGQKVEFLVSFYNNEISEKSEIFDDQFSVERPDGSNFTLKIRSTKLEDSAMYFCASSPYGQGAAFFGQGTRLTVV.

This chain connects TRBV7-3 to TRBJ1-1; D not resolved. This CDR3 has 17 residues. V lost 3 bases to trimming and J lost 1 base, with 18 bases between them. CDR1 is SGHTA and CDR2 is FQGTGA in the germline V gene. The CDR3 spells CASSFNGPGVGNTEAFF. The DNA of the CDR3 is TGTGCCAGCAGCTTCAATGGGCCGGGAGTTGGGAACACTGAAGCTTTCTTT.

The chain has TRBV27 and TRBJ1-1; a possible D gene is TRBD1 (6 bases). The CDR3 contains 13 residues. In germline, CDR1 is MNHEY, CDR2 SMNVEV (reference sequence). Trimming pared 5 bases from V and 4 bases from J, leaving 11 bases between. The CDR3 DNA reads TGTGCCAGCAGTCCCAACAGGGTCACTGAAGCTTTCTTT. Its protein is CASSPNRVTEAFF.

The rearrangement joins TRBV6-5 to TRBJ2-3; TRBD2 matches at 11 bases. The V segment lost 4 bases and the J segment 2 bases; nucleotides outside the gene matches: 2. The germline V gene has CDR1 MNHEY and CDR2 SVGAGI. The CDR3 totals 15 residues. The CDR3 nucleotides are TGTGCCAGCAGTTTGGGACTAGCGGACACAGATACGCAGTATTTT. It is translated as CASSLGLADTDTQYF.

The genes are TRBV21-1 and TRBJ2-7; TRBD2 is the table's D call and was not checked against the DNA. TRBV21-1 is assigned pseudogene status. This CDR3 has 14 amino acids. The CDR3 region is CASSGTSGLYGQYV. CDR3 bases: TGTGCCAGCTCCGGGACTAGCGGATTGTACGGGCAGTACGTC.

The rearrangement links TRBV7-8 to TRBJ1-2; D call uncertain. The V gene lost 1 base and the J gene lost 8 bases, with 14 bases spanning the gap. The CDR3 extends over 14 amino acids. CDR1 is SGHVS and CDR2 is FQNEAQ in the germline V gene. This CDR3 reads CASSLDFLGQGYTF. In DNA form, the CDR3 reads TGTGCCAGCAGCTTAGACTTCCTAGGTCAGGGCTACACCTTC.

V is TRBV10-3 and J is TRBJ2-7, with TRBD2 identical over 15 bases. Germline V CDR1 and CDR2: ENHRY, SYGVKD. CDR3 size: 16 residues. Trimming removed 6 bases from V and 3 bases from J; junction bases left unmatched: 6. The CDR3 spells CAIRKGLAGGLYEQYV. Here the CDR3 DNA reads TGTGCCATCAGGAAGGGACTAGCGGGAGGACTCTACGAGCAGTACGTC.

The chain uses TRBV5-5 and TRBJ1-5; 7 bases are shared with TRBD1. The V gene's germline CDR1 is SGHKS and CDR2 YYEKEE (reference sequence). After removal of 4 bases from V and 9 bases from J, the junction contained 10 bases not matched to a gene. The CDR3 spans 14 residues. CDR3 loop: CASSRDRVGAPQHF. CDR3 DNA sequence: TGTGCCAGCAGCCGTGACAGGGTTGGAGCGCCCCAGCATTTT.

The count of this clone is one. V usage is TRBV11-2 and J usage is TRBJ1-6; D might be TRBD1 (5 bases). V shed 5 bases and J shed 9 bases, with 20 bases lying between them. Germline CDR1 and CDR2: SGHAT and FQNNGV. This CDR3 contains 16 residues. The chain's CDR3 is CASSLRVYAVGSPLHF. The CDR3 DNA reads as TGTGCCAGCAGCCTCAGGGTCTACGCGGTGGGTTCACCCCTCCACTTT.

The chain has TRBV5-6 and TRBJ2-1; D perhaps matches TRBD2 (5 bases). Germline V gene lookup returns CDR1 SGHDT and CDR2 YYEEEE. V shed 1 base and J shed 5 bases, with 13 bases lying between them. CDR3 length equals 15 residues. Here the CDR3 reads CASSLLAGENNEQFF. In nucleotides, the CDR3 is TGTGCCAGCAGCTTGCTGGCGGGTGAAAACAATGAGCAGTTCTTC.

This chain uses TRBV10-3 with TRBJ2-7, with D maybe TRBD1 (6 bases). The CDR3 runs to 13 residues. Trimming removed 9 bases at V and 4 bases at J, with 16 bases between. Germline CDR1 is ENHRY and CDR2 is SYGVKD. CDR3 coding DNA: TGTGCCATTAGACCAGGGGAACGATACGAGCAGTACGTC. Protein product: CAIRPGERYEQYV.

The CDR3 region is CASSLGNTIYF. As DNA, the CDR3 is TGTGCCAGCAGCCTAGGAAACACCATATATTTT. J is TRBJ1-3 and V is TRBV3-1 (or the pseudogene TRBV3-2); the D is unclear. CDR3 size: 11 residues. CDR1 LGHDT and CDR2 YNNKEL come from the germline V gene (reference sequence). V was clipped by 4 bases and J by 4 bases, with 2 bases between them.

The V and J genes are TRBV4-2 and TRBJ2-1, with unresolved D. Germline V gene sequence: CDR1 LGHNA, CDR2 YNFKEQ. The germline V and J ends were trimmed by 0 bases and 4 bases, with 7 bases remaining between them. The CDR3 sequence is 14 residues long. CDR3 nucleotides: TGTGCCAGCAGCCAAGATAGACTTTACAATGAGCAGTTCTTC. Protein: CASSQDRLYNEQFF.

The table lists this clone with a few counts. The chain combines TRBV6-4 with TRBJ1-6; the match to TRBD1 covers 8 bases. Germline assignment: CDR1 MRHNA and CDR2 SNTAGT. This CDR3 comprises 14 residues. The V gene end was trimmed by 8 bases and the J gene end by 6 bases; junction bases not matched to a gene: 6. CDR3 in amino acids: CASRPDRANSPLHF. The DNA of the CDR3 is TGTGCCAGCCGCCCGGACAGGGCTAATTCACCCCTCCACTTT.

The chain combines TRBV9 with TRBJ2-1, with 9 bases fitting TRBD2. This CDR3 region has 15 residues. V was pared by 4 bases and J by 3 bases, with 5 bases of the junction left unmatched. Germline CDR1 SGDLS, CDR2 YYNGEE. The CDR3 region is CASSRWTSDYNEQFF. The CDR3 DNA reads TGTGCCAGCAGCAGGTGGACTAGCGACTACAATGAGCAGTTCTTC.

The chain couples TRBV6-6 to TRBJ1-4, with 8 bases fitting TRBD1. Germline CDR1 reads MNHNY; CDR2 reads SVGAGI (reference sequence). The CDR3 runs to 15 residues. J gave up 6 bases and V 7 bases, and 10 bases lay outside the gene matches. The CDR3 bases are TGTGCCAGCACCTTCCAGGGGGCGCGGGATGAAAAACTGTTTTTT. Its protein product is CASTFQGARDEKLFF.

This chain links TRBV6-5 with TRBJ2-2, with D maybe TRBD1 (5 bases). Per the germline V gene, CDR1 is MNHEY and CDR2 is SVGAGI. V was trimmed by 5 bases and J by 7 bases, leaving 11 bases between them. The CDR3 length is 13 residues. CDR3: CASSIQGNGELFF. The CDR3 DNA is TGTGCCAGCAGTATCCAGGGAAACGGGGAGCTGTTTTTT.

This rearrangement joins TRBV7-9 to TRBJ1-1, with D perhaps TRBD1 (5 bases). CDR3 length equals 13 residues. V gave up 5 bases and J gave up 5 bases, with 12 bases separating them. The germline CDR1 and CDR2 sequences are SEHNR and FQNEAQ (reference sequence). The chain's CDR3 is CASSLQGWTEAFF. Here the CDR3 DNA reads TGTGCCAGCAGCCTGCAGGGATGGACTGAAGCTTTCTTT.